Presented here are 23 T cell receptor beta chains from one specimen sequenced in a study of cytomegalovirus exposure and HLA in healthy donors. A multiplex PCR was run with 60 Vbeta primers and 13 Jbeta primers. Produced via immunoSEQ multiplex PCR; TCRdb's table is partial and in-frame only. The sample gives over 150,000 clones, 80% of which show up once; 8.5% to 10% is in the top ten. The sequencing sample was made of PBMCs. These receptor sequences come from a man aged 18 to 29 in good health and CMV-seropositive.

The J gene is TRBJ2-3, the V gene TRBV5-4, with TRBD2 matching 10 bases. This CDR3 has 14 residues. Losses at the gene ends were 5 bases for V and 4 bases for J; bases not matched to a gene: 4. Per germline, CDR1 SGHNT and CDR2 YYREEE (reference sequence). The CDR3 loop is CASRQAGGSDTQYF. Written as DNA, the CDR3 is TGTGCCAGCAGACAAGCGGGGGGGTCAGATACGCAGTATTTT.

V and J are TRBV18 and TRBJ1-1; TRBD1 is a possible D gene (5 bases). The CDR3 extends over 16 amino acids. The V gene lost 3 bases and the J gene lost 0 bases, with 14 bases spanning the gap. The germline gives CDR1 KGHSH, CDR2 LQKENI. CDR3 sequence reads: CASSPTVDSMNTEAFF. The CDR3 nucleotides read TGTGCCAGCTCACCGACAGTAGACAGCATGAACACTGAAGCTTTCTTT.

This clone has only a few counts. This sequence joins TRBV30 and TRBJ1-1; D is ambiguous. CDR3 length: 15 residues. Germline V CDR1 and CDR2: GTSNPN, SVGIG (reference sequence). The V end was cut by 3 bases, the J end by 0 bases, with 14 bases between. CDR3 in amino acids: CAWRREVRLNTEAFF. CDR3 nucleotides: TGTGCCTGGAGGAGGGAGGTGCGGCTGAACACTGAAGCTTTCTTT.

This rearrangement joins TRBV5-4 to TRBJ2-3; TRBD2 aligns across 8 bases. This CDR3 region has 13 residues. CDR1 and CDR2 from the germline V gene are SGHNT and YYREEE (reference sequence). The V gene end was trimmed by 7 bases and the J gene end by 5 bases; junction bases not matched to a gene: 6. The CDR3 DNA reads TGTGCCAGCGGGCGGGGGGAAGGAGATACGCAGTATTTT. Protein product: CASGRGEGDTQYF.

The CDR3 reads CASSVARILQETQYF. The CDR3 DNA follows: TGTGCCAGCAGCGTAGCCAGGATCCTCCAAGAGACCCAGTACTTC. The chain links TRBV9 to TRBJ2-5; D unclear. Germline loops: CDR1 SGDLS, CDR2 YYNGEE. Trimming took 0 bases from V and 1 from J, leaving 10 bases between them. The CDR3 is 15 amino acids.

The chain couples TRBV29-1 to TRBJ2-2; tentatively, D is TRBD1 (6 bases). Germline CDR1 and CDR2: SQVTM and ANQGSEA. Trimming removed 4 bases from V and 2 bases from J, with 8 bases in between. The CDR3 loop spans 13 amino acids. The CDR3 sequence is CSVGDINTGELFF. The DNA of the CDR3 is TGCAGCGTTGGGGACATCAACACCGGGGAGCTGTTTTTT.

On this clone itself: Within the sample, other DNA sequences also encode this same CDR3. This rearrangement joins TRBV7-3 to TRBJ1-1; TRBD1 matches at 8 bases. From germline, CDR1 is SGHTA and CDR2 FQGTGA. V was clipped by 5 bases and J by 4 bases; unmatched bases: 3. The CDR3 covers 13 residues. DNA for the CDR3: TGTGCCAGCAGCCCCGGACAGGGCACTGAAGCTTTCTTT. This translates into CASSPGQGTEAFF.

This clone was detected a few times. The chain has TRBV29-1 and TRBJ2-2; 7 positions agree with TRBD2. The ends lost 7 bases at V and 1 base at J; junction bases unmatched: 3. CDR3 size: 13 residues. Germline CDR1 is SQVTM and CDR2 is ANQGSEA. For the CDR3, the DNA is TGCAGCGCCGAGCGGGAGAACACCGGGGAGCTGTTTTTT. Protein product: CSAERENTGELFF.

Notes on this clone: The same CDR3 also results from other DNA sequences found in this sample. The CDR3 loop reads CASSPGQGANYGYTF. CDR3 DNA sequence: TGTGCCAGCAGCCCCGGACAGGGCGCGAACTATGGCTACACCTTC. This chain uses TRBV7-2 with TRBJ1-2; 8 bases map to TRBD1. Germline V CDR1 and CDR2: SGHTA, FQGNSA. This CDR3 region has 15 residues. After removal of 5 bases from V and 2 bases from J, the junction contained 7 bases not matched to a gene. The full variable domain, in which reference TRBV7-2 and TRBJ1-2 provide the parts outside the CDR3, is GAGVSQSPSNKVTEKGKDVELRCDPISGHTALYWYRQSLGQGLEFLIYFQGNSAPDKSGLPSDRFSAERTGGSVSTLTIQRTQQEDSAVYLCASSPGQGANYGYTFGSGTRLTVV.

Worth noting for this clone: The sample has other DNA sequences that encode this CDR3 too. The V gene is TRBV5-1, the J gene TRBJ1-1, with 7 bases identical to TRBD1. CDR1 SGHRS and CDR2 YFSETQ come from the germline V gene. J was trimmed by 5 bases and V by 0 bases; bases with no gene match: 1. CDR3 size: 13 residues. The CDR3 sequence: CASSLEQGTEAFF. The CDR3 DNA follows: TGCGCCAGCAGCTTGGAACAGGGGACTGAAGCTTTCTTT.

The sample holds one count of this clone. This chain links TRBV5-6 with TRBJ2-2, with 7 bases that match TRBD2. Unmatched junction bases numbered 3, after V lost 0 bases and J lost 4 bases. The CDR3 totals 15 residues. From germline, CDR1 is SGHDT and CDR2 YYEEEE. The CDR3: CASSLAPGGTGELFF. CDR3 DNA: TGTGCCAGCAGCTTGGCTCCGGGGGGCACCGGGGAGCTGTTTTTT.

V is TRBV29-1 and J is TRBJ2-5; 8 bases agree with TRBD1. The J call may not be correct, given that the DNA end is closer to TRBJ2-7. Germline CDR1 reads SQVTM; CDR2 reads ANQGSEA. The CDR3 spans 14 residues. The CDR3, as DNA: TGCAGCGTTGCCTTGGACAGGGTCCCCTACGAGCAGTACTTC. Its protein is CSVALDRVPYEQYF.

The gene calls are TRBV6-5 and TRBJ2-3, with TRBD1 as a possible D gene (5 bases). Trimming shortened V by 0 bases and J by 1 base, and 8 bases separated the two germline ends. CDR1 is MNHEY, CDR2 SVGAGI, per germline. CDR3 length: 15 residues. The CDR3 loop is CASSYSGVRTDTQYF. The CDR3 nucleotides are TGTGCCAGCAGTTACTCAGGGGTTCGCACAGATACGCAGTATTTT.

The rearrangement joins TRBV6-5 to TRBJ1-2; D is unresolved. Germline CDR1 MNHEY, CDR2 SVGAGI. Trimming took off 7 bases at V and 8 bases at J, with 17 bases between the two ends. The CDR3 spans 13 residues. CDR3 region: CASIPLAGSGYTF. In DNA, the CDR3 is TGTGCCAGCATCCCCCTCGCGGGGTCGGGCTACACCTTC.

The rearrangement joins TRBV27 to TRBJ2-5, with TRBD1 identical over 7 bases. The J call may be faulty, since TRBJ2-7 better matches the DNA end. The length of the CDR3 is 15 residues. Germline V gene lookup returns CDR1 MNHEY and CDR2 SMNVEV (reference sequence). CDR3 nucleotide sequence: TGTGCCAGCAGTTTAGGGTGGAAGGGGGCGGGCGAGCAGTACTTC. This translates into CASSLGWKGAGEQYF.

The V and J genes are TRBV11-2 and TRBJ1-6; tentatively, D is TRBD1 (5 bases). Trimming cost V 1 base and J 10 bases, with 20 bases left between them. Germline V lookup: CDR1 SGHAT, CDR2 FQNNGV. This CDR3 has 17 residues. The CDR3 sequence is CASSLVGDPDSSSPLHF. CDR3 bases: TGTGCCAGCAGCTTAGTAGGGGATCCCGACAGCAGCTCACCCCTCCACTTT. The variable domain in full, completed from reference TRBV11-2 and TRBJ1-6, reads EAGVAQSPRYKIIEKRQSVAFWCNPISGHATLYWYQQILGQGPKLLIQFQNNGVVDDSQLPKDRFSAERLKGVDSTLKIQPAKLEDSAVYLCASSLVGDPDSSSPLHFGNGTRLTVT.

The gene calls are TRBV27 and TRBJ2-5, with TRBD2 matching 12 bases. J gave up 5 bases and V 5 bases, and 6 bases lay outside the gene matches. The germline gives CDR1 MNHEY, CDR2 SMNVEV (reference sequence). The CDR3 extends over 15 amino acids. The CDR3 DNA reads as TGTGCCAGCAGTAAAGAGACTAGCGGGAGTGAGACCCAGTACTTC. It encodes CASSKETSGSETQYF.

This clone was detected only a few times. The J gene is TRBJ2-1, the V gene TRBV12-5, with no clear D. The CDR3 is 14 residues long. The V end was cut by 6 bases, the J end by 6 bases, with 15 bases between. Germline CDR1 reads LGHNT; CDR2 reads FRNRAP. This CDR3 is CASGPYDPGNEQFF. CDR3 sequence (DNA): TGTGCTAGTGGCCCCTACGACCCAGGCAATGAGCAGTTCTTC.

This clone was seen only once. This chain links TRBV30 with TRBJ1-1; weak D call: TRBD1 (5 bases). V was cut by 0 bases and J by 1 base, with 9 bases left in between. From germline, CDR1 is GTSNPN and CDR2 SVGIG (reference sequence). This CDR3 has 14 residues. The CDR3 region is CAWSVNQGNTEAFF. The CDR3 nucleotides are TGTGCCTGGAGTGTCAATCAGGGGAACACTGAAGCTTTCTTT.

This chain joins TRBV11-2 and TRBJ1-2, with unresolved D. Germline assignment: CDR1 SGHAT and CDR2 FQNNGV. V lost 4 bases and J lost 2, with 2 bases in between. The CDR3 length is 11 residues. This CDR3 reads CASSSNYGYTF. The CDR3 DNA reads TGTGCCAGCAGCTCAAACTATGGCTACACCTTC.

The CDR3 sequence is CASSLARETYEQYF. CDR3 nucleotide sequence: TGTGCCAGCAGCTTAGCACGGGAGACCTACGAGCAGTACTTC. The rearrangement links TRBV7-9 to TRBJ2-7; tentatively, D is TRBD2 (6 bases). Germline lookup yields CDR1 SEHNR and CDR2 FQNEAQ (reference sequence). The CDR3 length is 14 residues. Trimming pared 0 bases from V and 2 bases from J, leaving 8 bases between.

CDR3 DNA: TGTGCCAGCACCTTTGCGGGGGCCCCTGGCAATCAGCCCCAGCATTTT. It is translated as CASTFAGAPGNQPQHF. The V gene is TRBV7-9, the J gene TRBJ1-5, with a possible D match to TRBD1 (6 bases). Germline CDR1 is SEHNR and CDR2 is FQNEAQ (reference sequence). V lost 7 bases, J lost 2 bases, and 18 bases lay in between. The CDR3 is made up of 16 amino acids.

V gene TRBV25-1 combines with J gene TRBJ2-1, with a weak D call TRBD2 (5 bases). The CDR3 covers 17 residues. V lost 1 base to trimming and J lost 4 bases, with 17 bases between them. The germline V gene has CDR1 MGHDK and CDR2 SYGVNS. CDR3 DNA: TGTGCCAGCAGTGAATCCGGGATCGCAAGGGTTTACAATGAGCAGTTCTTC. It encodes CASSESGIARVYNEQFF.